Below are 15 T cell receptor beta chains sequenced from a single sample in a study of cytomegalovirus exposure and HLA in healthy donors. Researchers ran the PCR with 60 Vbeta and 13 Jbeta primers. Method: immunoSEQ multiplex PCR; TCRdb's copy keeps in-frame clones and lacks some. The data show tens of thousands of clones, with 79% seen just once and about 2.7% held by the top ten. The sequencing sample was made of PBMCs. The receptors derive from a woman aged 25 to 39 in good health and CMV-seronegative.

This clone was counted between two and nine times. The V call is TRBV6-5, the J call TRBJ1-4; TRBD1 agrees at 7 bases. The CDR3 has 14 residues. Trimming removed 6 bases from V and 4 bases from J; junction bases left unmatched: 5. Germline CDR1 MNHEY, CDR2 SVGAGI. CDR3 amino acids: CASSPTGLNEKLFF. DNA of the CDR3: TGTGCCAGCAGCCCGACAGGGCTTAATGAAAAACTGTTTTTT.

V usage is TRBV25-1 and J usage is TRBJ1-5; 9 nucleotides agree with TRBD1. The trim removed 4 bases at V and 2 bases at J, leaving 12 bases unmatched. The germline CDR1 and CDR2 sequences are MGHDK and SYGVNS. The CDR3 has 18 amino acids. CDR3 DNA sequence: TGTGCCAGCAGTGTAGGACAGGGGCCCAAGGCGCGCAATCAGCCCCAGCATTTT. Residues: CASSVGQGPKARNQPQHF.

Only a few counts were recorded for this clone. The chain links TRBV19 to TRBJ1-1; D gene ambiguous. The CDR3 loop spans 14 amino acids. V lost 5 bases, J lost 5 bases, and 15 bases lay in between. Germline CDR1 reads LNHDA; CDR2 reads SQIVND (reference sequence). CDR3 amino acids: CASSGGPGWTEAFF. CDR3 bases: TGTGCCAGTAGTGGAGGACCTGGTTGGACTGAAGCTTTCTTT.

The chain uses TRBV4-1 and TRBJ2-3; maybe TRBD2 (5 bases). Germline CDR1 is MGHRA and CDR2 is YSYEKL. The CDR3 runs to 17 residues. V was trimmed by 3 bases and J by 1 base, leaving 17 bases between them. The CDR3 loop reads CASSHGGLKWGTDTQYF. For the CDR3, the DNA is TGCGCCAGCAGCCATGGAGGCCTTAAATGGGGCACAGATACGCAGTATTTT.

The V call is TRBV25-1, the J call TRBJ1-1; possibly TRBD1 for D (6 bases). Germline CDR1 MGHDK, CDR2 SYGVNS. There are 13 residues in the CDR3. Trimming left V 4 bases short and J 1 base short, with 7 bases between. For the CDR3, the DNA is TGTGCCAGCAGTGTGGGGGCGAACACTGAAGCTTTCTTT. Its protein product is CASSVGANTEAFF.

V is TRBV5-8 and J is TRBJ1-1; 9 bases match TRBD1. This CDR3 has 18 amino acids. The V gene end was trimmed by 4 bases and the J gene end by 2 bases; junction bases not matched to a gene: 15. Germline CDR1 is SGHTS and CDR2 is YDEGEE. CDR3 nucleotide sequence: TGTGCCAGCAGCCGCCAAATCATGACAGGGGGTGGTAACACTGAAGCTTTCTTT. Encoded protein: CASSRQIMTGGGNTEAFF.

The chain employs TRBV19 and TRBJ2-3; 8 bases are shared with TRBD1. This CDR3 has 16 amino acids. Losses at the gene ends were 1 base for V and 0 bases for J; bases not matched to a gene: 3. From germline, CDR1 is LNHDA and CDR2 SQIVND (reference sequence). The CDR3 spells CASSIGTGTSTDTQYF. The DNA of the CDR3 is TGTGCCAGTAGTATAGGGACAGGGACTAGCACAGATACGCAGTATTTT.

The chain carries TRBV4-1 and TRBJ2-1; 11 bases align to TRBD2. This CDR3 has 16 residues. J lost 8 bases, V lost 0 bases, and 6 bases had no gene match. CDR1 MGHRA and CDR2 YSYEKL come from the germline V gene. CDR3 protein: CASSQDRLAGGDEQFF. The CDR3, as DNA: TGCGCCAGCAGCCAAGACCGGCTAGCGGGGGGAGATGAGCAGTTCTTC.

V is TRBV5-6 and J is TRBJ1-1, with a tentative D call TRBD1 (5 bases). The CDR3 has 14 residues. Germline CDR1 reads SGHDT; CDR2 reads YYEEEE. V lost 4 bases, J lost 4 bases, and 14 bases lay in between. CDR3 sequence reads: CASSDYDRRTEAFF. DNA of the CDR3: TGTGCCAGCAGCGATTACGACAGACGCACTGAAGCTTTCTTT.

The chain has TRBV19 and TRBJ2-1; 8 nucleotides agree with TRBD2. CDR1 and CDR2 from the germline V gene are LNHDA and SQIVND (reference sequence). V gave up 10 bases and J gave up 5 bases; unmatched junction bases: 10. The CDR3 is made up of 14 amino acids. Here the CDR3 DNA reads TGTGCCACCCTCGGGAGGGCGGGGAACAATGAGCAGTTCTTC. This codes for CATLGRAGNNEQFF.

A few counts support this clone. The V gene is TRBV7-2, the J gene TRBJ2-3, with TRBD2 matching 8 bases. With 5 bases clipped from V and 4 bases from J, the junction kept 11 bases outside the gene matches. Per the germline V gene, CDR1 is SGHTA and CDR2 is FQGNSA. CDR3 length: 16 residues. CDR3 sequence: CASSERVLAGADTQYF. The DNA of the CDR3 is TGTGCCAGCAGCGAAAGAGTCCTAGCGGGCGCAGATACGCAGTATTTT.

The chain uses TRBV7-3 and TRBJ2-2; a weak D match, TRBD2 (6 bases). The germline CDR1 and CDR2 sequences are SGHTA and FQGTGA. This CDR3 is built from 16 residues. V was clipped by 2 bases and J by 2 bases, with 12 bases between them. This CDR3 reads CASSLGGAANTGELFF. DNA for the CDR3: TGTGCCAGCAGCTTAGGAGGGGCAGCTAACACCGGGGAGCTGTTTTTT.

This chain links TRBV5-8 with TRBJ2-1; 8 bases match TRBD2. The CDR3 sequence is 15 residues long. V was clipped by 3 bases and J by 0 bases; unmatched bases: 2. Germline CDR1 reads SGHTS; CDR2 reads YDEGEE. The CDR3 DNA is TGTGCCAGCAGCTCCGGGACTAGCTCCTACAATGAGCAGTTCTTC. It encodes CASSSGTSSYNEQFF. Looking up the rest from reference TRBV5-8 and TRBJ2-1 gives the full variable domain: EAGVTQSPTHLIKTRGQQATLRCSPISGHTSVYWYQQALGLGLQFLLWYDEGEERNRGNFPPRFSGRQFPNYSSELNVNALELEDSALYLCASSSGTSSYNEQFFGPGTRLTVL.

CDR3 nucleotide sequence: TGTGCCACCAGCAGAGTTTCCGGGGGGCCACGGGAGCAGTTCTTC. It is translated as CATSRVSGGPREQFF. The V gene is TRBV15, the J gene TRBJ2-1, with D perhaps matching TRBD2 (7 bases). Trimming removed 1 base at V and 10 bases at J, with 17 bases between. Looked up from germline, CDR1 is LNHNV and CDR2 is YYDKDF (reference sequence). The length of the CDR3 is 15 residues.

The rearrangement uses TRBV7-9 and TRBJ2-2; 9 nucleotides match TRBD2. The CDR3 is 17 residues long. The trim removed 5 bases at V and 3 bases at J, leaving 10 bases unmatched. The germline gives CDR1 SEHNR, CDR2 FQNEAQ (reference sequence). The CDR3 sequence: CASSHPAGGAHTGELFF. DNA of the CDR3: TGTGCCAGCAGCCACCCCGCGGGGGGGGCCCACACCGGGGAGCTGTTTTTT.